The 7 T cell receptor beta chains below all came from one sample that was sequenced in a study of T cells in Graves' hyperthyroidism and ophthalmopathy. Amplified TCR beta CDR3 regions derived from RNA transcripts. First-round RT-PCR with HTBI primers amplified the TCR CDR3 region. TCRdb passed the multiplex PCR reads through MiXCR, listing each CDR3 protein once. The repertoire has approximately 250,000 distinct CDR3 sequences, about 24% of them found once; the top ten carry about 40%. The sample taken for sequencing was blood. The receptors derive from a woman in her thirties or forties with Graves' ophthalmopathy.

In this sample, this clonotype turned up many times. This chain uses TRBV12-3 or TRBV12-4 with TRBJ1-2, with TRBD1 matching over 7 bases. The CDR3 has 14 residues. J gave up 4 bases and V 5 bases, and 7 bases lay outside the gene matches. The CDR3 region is CASSIQGLGYGYTF. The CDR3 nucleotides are TGTGCCAGCAGTATACAGGGGCTGGGCTATGGCTACACCTTC.

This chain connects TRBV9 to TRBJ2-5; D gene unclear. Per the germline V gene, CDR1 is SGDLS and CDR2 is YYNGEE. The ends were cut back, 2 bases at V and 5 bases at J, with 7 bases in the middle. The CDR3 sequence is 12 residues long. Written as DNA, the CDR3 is TGTGCCAGCAGCGTTCCTTCTGAGACCCAGTACTTC. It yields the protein CASSVPSETQYF.

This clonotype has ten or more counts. The CDR3 region is CASSSGTGLEQYF. CDR3 in DNA: TGTGCCAGCAGCTCCGGGACAGGGCTCGAGCAGTACTTC. V usage is TRBV11-2 and J usage is TRBJ2-7; 9 nucleotides agree with TRBD1. V lost 4 bases, J lost 6 bases, and 4 bases stayed unmatched. Germline V gene lookup returns CDR1 SGHAT and CDR2 FQNNGV. The CDR3 has 13 amino acids.

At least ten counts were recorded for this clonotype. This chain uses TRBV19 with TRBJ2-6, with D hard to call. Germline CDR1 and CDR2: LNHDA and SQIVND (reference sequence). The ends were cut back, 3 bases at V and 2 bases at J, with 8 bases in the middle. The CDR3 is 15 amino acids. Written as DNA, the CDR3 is TGTGCCAGTAGTATCATTCTGCCTGGGGCCAACGTCCTGACTTTC. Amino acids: CASSIILPGANVLTF. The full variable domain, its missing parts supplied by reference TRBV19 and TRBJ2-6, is DGGITQSPKYLFRKEGQNVTLSCEQNLNHDAMYWYRQDPGQGLRLIYYSQIVNDFQKGDIAEGYSVSREKKESFPLTVTSAQKNPTAFYLCASSIILPGANVLTFGAGSRLTVL.

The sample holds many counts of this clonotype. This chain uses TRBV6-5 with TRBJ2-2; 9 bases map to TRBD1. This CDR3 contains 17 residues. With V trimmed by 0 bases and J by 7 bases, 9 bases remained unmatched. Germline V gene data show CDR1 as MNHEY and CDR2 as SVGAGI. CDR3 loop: CASSYSAGQGVNGELFF. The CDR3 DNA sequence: TGTGCCAGCAGTTACTCGGCGGGACAGGGAGTGAACGGGGAGCTGTTTTTT.

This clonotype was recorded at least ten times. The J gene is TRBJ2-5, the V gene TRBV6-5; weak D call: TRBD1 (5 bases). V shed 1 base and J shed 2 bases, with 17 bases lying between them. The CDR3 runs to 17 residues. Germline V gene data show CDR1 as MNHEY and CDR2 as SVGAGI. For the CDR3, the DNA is TGTGCCAGCAGTTACTTGTGGCCCGCAGGGCGGCAAGAGACCCAGTACTTC. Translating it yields CASSYLWPAGRQETQYF.

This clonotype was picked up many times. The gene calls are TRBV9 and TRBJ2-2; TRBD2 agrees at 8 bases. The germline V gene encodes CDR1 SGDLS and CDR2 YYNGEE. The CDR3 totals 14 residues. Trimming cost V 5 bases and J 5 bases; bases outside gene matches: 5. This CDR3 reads CASRGASGTGELFF. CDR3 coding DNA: TGTGCCAGCAGAGGGGCTAGCGGGACCGGGGAGCTGTTTTTT. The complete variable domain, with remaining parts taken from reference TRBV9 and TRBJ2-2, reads DSGVTQTPKHLITATGQRVTLRCSPRSGDLSVYWYQQSLDQGLQFLIQYYNGEERAKGNILERFSAQQFPDLHSELNLSSLELGDSALYFCASRGASGTGELFFGEGSRLTVL.